This T cell receptor (beta chain) was identified during a study of CD4+ T cells in melanoma. Whole-study findings and limits: Diverse differentiation states were reported for melanoma neoantigen-specific CD4+ T cells. A reported correlation linked neoantigen-specific CD4+ T cells to CD8+, macrophage and B cell function.

A remark on this clone: The target antigen is unknown.

This CDR3 is 18 amino acids long. Germline CDR1 reads SGHTA; CDR2 reads FQGTGA. The junction had 12 bases not matched to a gene; V was cut back by 2 bases and J by 0 bases. The assay was immunoSEQ multiplex PCR, and TCRdb's table has in-frame clones only and misses some. The profile covers around 130,000 clones, with about 90% appearing a single time and less than 2% taken by the ten largest. The receptor was isolated from a human donor with melanoma. The chain recombines TRBV7-3 with TRBJ2-5, with 7 bases lining up with TRBD2. The CDR3 loop is CASSLRASGLYNQETQYF. DNA for the CDR3: TGTGCCAGCAGCTTACGCGCTAGCGGCCTATATAACCAAGAGACCCAGTACTTC.